This TCR beta chain was identified in a study of blood T cells in healthy people across ages (dated by TCRdb to the mid-2010s). In terms of the full investigation: In model experiments, roughly one uniquely barcoded TCR beta cDNA molecule per two T cells was captured by template switching. Using deep sequencing normalized with unique cDNA molecular identifiers, the study measured how TCR beta repertoire diversity changes with age. Two additional independent replicas of 1 million unique cDNA reads from the same blood draw were analyzed for two donors (one aged 18 to 29 and one aged 80 or older). Donors were grouped into four age groups: young (average approximately 15 years), middle-aged (39), aged (around 60) and long-lived (about 89). To avoid experimental bias, donors of different ages were spread randomly across the sequencing lanes.

Systemically healthy Caucasian individuals from Russia, roughly 40 in total and aged 6 to 90 years, were included as donors. Roughly 10 milliliters of peripheral blood were collected from each donor into EDTA-treated Vacutainer tubes. Ficoll-Paque density-gradient centrifugation was used to isolate PBMCs, with at least 7 million per sample. Total RNA, at least 6 micrograms per sample, was extracted from PBMCs with Trizol reagent. For every donor, flow cytometry on a PBMC aliquot measured the percentage of naive CD45RAhigh/CD27high T cells. The method was 5' RACE. This sample was sequenced with an Illumina HiSeq 2500. The second PCR ran for about 6 to 12 cycles and used a J-beta primer mix along with a sample-barcoded 5' primer. A unique molecular identifier was introduced onto each TCR beta cDNA molecule by a template-switch 5' adaptor carrying 12 random nucleotides. Each sample yielded at least 3 million CDR3-containing paired-end reads. First-strand cDNA was synthesized from all RNA with the Mint cDNA synthesis kit, primed by a TRBC-specific oligonucleotide. Following uracil-DNA glycosylase treatment, all cDNA underwent a first 18-cycle PCR with the universal primers M1SS and BC2_uni_R. As for the original processing: For normalization, 1 million high-quality reads, each with a distinct molecular identifier, were randomly selected from each sample. Reads with shared molecular identifiers were discarded instead of being binned into consensus sequences. MiTCR, set to a Q25 quality threshold and the strictest error-elimination algorithm, was used for CDR3 identification, clonotype clustering and error correction. A nonparametric unseen species model using Euler transformation provided a lower-bound estimate of total TCR beta diversity. The public sequencing data were trimmed at Q25 with fastp and processed into clonotypes with MiXCR by TCRdb, which kept only in-frame beta chains. Under each unique CDR3 protein, matching rows form one entry showing the most common genes and DNA. The V and J calls reflect TCRdb's pipeline rather than the authors' work. The sample records around 800,000 distinct CDR3 sequences, under 45% of which are singletons. Roughly 19% of the sample goes to the ten largest clones.

The full study reports these points: Total diversity estimates from one million sequenced T cells were considered lower bounds and underestimates. Bulk unsorted PBMC profiling prevented conclusive comparison of naive and antigen-experienced compartments. As age increased, observed TCR beta diversity per million T cells dropped in a roughly linear way, and a significant reduction was already evident by age 40. Observed TCR beta diversity correlated strongly with the percentage of naive T cells measured by flow cytometry. The CMV infection status of donors was not known, potentially confounding age-related changes in expanded clonotypes. Compared with the aged group, more naive CD4+ T cells, fewer expanded clones and increased TCR diversity were shown by the long-lived group, suggesting age selection.

A remark on this clonotype: This receptor's antigen is unknown. No base quality information exists; no much larger clone differs at one position.

The CDR3 covers 12 residues, taking in both the cysteine and the phenylalanine. The only DNA kept is the CDR3, 36 bases in frame from the first base. Sequences DFQATT (CDR1) and SNEGSKA (CDR2) are obtained from the germline V gene (reference sequence). V gives up 4 bases and J gives up 6 bases, and the segment between their germline ends measures 11 bases. The source is a man between 60 and 70 years old in good health. The sequencing sample was made of blood. Recombination linked TRBV20-1 to TRBJ2-3; no D gene can be assigned with confidence. The base sequence is TGCAGTGCTACCGATTTCACGGATACGCAGTATTTT. It encodes CSATDFTDTQYF.